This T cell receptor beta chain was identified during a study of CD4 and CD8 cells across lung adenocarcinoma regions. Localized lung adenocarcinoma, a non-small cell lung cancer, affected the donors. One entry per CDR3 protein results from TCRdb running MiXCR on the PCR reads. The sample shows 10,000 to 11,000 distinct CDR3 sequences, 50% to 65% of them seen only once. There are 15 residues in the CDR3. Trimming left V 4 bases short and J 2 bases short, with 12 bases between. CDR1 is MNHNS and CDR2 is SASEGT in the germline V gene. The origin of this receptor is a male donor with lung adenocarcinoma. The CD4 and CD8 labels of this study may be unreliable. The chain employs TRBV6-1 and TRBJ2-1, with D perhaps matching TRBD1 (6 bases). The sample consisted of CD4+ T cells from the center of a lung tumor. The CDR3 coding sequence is TGTGCCAGCAGTGTGCTACAGGGTACCTACAATGAGCAGTTCTTC. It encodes CASSVLQGTYNEQFF.